This T cell receptor (beta chain) was observed in a study of cytomegalovirus exposure and HLA in healthy donors. Study observations and caveats: Common viral pathogens seemed, in a later analysis, to connect with several of the most significant clusters.

Each of the donors was a healthy bone marrow donor. Germline lookup yields CDR1 SGHVS and CDR2 FQNEAQ. The length of the CDR3 is 13 residues. The V end lost 10 bases, the J end lost 5 bases, and 12 bases lay between the germline ends. For this clone: No antigen is known for it.

The PCR employed 60 Vbeta primers together with 13 Jbeta primers. Assay: immunoSEQ multiplex PCR; the TCRdb copy retains only in-frame clones and omits some. The sample contains about 140,000 clones, about four fifths of which appear only once. The receptor comes from a man between 25 and 39 years old in good health. Sequencing was carried out using PBMCs. The J gene is TRBJ1-6, the V gene TRBV7-8; D might be TRBD1 (5 bases). The CDR3 loop reads CATGGENNSPLHF. CDR3 sequence (DNA): TGTGCCACCGGAGGGGAAAATAATTCACCCCTCCACTTT.